These 11 T cell receptor beta chains share one sample of origin, sequenced in a study of CD8 T cells in Susac syndrome. RNA totalling about 0.5 to 1 ug underwent reverse transcription with random hexamers. TCRdb analysed the immunoSEQ multiplex PCR reads with MiXCR anew, one entry per CDR3 protein. The repertoire holds 70,000 to 100,000 distinct CDR3 sequences, with around 93% as singletons. The sequenced material came from CD8+ T cells from PBMCs. The receptors were sampled from a human donor in good health.

CDR3 residues: CSVEGLNVEAFF. DNA of the CDR3: TGCAGCGTTGAAGGACTTAACGTTGAAGCTTTCTTT. The chain joins TRBV29-1 to TRBJ1-1; D gene ambiguous. V was trimmed by 1 base and J by 7 bases, leaving 10 bases between them. Germline V gene sequence: CDR1 SQVTM, CDR2 ANQGSEA. CDR3 size: 12 residues.

A single count supports this clonotype. The rearrangement joins TRBV10-3 to TRBJ2-7; no reliable D call. The CDR3 is 14 amino acids. Germline V gives CDR1 ENHRY, CDR2 SYGVKD. Trimming shortened V by 4 bases and J by 3 bases, and 13 bases separated the two germline ends. Here the CDR3 reads CAISGVSDNYEQYF. The CDR3 DNA reads TGTGCCATCAGTGGAGTCAGCGACAACTACGAGCAGTACTTC.

The chain employs TRBV5-4 and TRBJ2-3; 8 nucleotides align to TRBD2. Per the germline V gene, CDR1 is SGHNT and CDR2 is YYREEE (reference sequence). The length of the CDR3 is 15 residues. The ends lost 1 base at V and 2 bases at J; junction bases unmatched: 3. The CDR3 is CASSLRGGPTDTQYF. DNA for the CDR3: TGTGCCAGCAGCTTGCGGGGGGGGCCCACAGATACGCAGTATTTT.

The chain links TRBV29-1 to TRBJ2-5; D gene uncertain. The germline CDR1 and CDR2 sequences are SQVTM and ANQGSEA. With 0 bases removed from V and 6 bases from J, the gap between germline ends came to 5 bases. CDR3 length equals 11 residues. The CDR3 here is CSVEEDQTQYF. The CDR3, as DNA: TGCAGCGTTGAAGAAGACCAGACCCAGTACTTC.

The gene calls are TRBV3-1 and TRBJ1-1, with D possibly matching TRBD1 (5 bases). The CDR3 totals 14 residues. The germline V and J ends were trimmed by 3 bases and 4 bases, with 12 bases remaining between them. Germline V lookup: CDR1 LGHDT, CDR2 YNNKEL (reference sequence). The CDR3 DNA reads TGTGCCAGCAGCCACGAGGGGCTAGGCACTGAAGCTTTCTTT. Amino acids: CASSHEGLGTEAFF.

CDR3 DNA: TGTGCCAGCAGTACCGGGACAGTCCAAGAGACCCAGTACTTC. This sequence encodes CASSTGTVQETQYF. J is TRBJ2-5 and V is TRBV6-5; TRBD1 matches at 7 bases. CDR3 length: 14 amino acids. J was trimmed by 1 base and V by 5 bases; bases with no gene match: 4. From germline, CDR1 is MNHEY and CDR2 SVGAGI.

The J gene is TRBJ2-2, the V gene TRBV29-1; TRBD1 aligns across 11 bases. This CDR3 has 17 residues. V gave up 0 bases and J gave up 1 base; unmatched junction bases: 4. The germline CDR1 and CDR2 sequences are SQVTM and ANQGSEA. The CDR3 sequence is CSVEDWTGGKNTGELFF. CDR3 sequence (DNA): TGCAGCGTTGAAGATTGGACAGGGGGCAAGAACACCGGGGAGCTGTTTTTT.

The chain couples TRBV3-1 to TRBJ2-1; D is uncertain. Germline V gene data show CDR1 as LGHDT and CDR2 as YNNKEL (reference sequence). This CDR3 is built from 16 residues. Trimming left V 1 base short and J 2 bases short, with 12 bases between. Written as DNA, the CDR3 is TGTGCCAGCAGCCAAGGAGGCTCCCGACCCTACAATGAGCAGTTCTTC. It translates to CASSQGGSRPYNEQFF.

The chain recombines TRBV3-1 with TRBJ2-5, with D perhaps being TRBD1 or TRBD2 (6 bases each). Germline V gene data show CDR1 as LGHDT and CDR2 as YNNKEL (reference sequence). V was trimmed by 1 base and J by 2 bases, leaving 14 bases between them. CDR3 length: 16 residues. Here the CDR3 DNA reads TGTGCCAGCAGCCAAGGTCTCGAGGGGGGACAAGAGACCCAGTACTTC. Residues: CASSQGLEGGQETQYF.

The gene calls are TRBV7-3 and TRBJ2-5, with a possible D match to TRBD1 (6 bases). Looked up from germline, CDR1 is SGHTA and CDR2 is FQGTGA. This CDR3 comprises 15 residues. V was pared by 2 bases and J by 1 base, with 11 bases between. CDR3 nucleotides: TGTGCCAGCAGCTTATCAGGGGCCCGCCAAGAGACCCAGTACTTC. It specifies CASSLSGARQETQYF.

The CDR3 here is CASSEYTEAFF. The CDR3 coding sequence is TGTGCCAGCAGTGAATATACTGAAGCTTTCTTT. This chain connects TRBV25-1 to TRBJ1-1; D uncertain. CDR3 length: 11 amino acids. Trimming stripped 0 bases from V and 5 bases from J, with 1 base between. Germline lookup yields CDR1 MGHDK and CDR2 SYGVNS.